Reported below is one TCR beta chain. The data originate from a study of blood T cell repertoires in COVID-19. The length of the CDR3 is 13 residues. V was clipped by 7 bases and J by 8 bases, with 12 bases between them. CDR1 and CDR2 from the germline V gene are MDHEN and SYDVKM. The protocol was immunoSEQ multiplex PCR, while the TCRdb copy is restricted to in-frame clones and leaves out a portion. The sample has roughly 190,000 clones, approximately 90% seen once. The chain combines TRBV28 with TRBJ1-6; possibly TRBD1 for D (6 bases). The TCR comes from a man younger than 35 with active or convalescent COVID-19. The sample was peripheral blood. CDR3 loop: CASNSGADSPLHF. The DNA of the CDR3 is TGTGCCAGCAACTCAGGGGCTGATTCACCCCTCCACTTT.